This T cell receptor (beta chain) originates from a study of primary melanoma T cells and metastatic recurrence (dated by TCRdb to between 2020 and 2021). For the study in its entirety: A total of around 190 primary melanomas made up the cohort, all of stage T2 to T4 and more than 1 mm thick. Progression-free survival was the clinical outcome compared against the T-cell fraction measured by TCR beta sequencing. Whether patient outcome could be predicted by T-cell fraction and T-cell repertoire clonality in primary melanoma tumors was the question this study put to the test. Histopathological grading of tumor-infiltrating lymphocytes was compared with the T-cell fraction derived from sequencing.

Library generation was performed with the immunoSEQ multiplex PCR assay. Primary melanoma tumor tissue was subjected to high-throughput sequencing of the T-cell receptor beta chain. The authors processed their data as follows. TCRB CDR3 sharing between samples and the distribution of insertions and deletions were included in the repertoire analyses. The predictive value of the T-cell fraction was ranked against histopathological variables by a gradient-boosted model. The immuneACCESS repertoire file appears here via TCRdb, limited to in-frame rearrangements. These files lack a portion of the clones; in checked studies, under half of the deficit traces to unresolved V genes, and the cause of the others is not known. V and J calls and clone size follow that table, whereas D and trimming were derived from the DNA. Here the sample has 320 or so clones; approximately 80% occur a single time. The top ten hold under 15% of the sample.

Each patient's primary melanoma had been surgically resected and was viewed as potentially curable, though still at risk of metastatic recurrence. Overall results and qualifications from the work: A T-cell fraction above 20% appeared protective regardless of ulceration status, mitotic rate or nodal disease. Compared with adding any other histopathological variable to tumor thickness, adding T-cell fraction reportedly produced a bigger improvement in progression-free survival prediction. An effective T-cell-mediated antitumor response in primary melanoma was framed by the authors only as a suggestion, not a demonstrated mechanism. Progression-free survival was reportedly predicted by the tumor T-cell fraction independently of thickness, ulceration, mitotic rate and age.

Regarding this clone: Its binding antigen is unknown. No clone much larger than this one lies a single base away; base qualities are absent.

The receptor comes from a human donor with melanoma. The sequencing input was melanoma tumor tissue.

The DNA is as follows: TGCGCCAGCAGCCGAGAATCGAACACCGGGGAGCTGTTTTTT. It translates to CASSRESNTGELFF. The V and J segments used are TRBV1 and TRBJ2-2. TRBV1 is classified as a pseudogene. Measured from the cysteine to the phenylalanine, the CDR3 is 14 residues long. The CDR3 DNA has 42 bases and is translated from base 1.